This T cell receptor (beta chain) stems from a study of cytomegalovirus exposure and HLA in healthy donors. Germline CDR1 SNHLY, CDR2 FYNNEI. Trimming stripped 6 bases from V and 10 bases from J, with 13 bases between. The CDR3 consists of 12 residues. The PCR had 60 Vbeta and 13 Jbeta primers. Assay: immunoSEQ multiplex PCR; the TCRdb copy retains only in-frame clones and omits some. The table includes about 120,000 clones, around three quarters detected once. The source material was PBMCs. V is TRBV2 and J is TRBJ2-4; possible D gene TRBD2, 6 bases. This receptor was identified in a female donor in good health and CMV-seronegative. CDR3 DNA: TGTGCCAGCAGGGGTCTAGCGTTAATTCAGTACTTC. It is translated as CASRGLALIQYF. Looking up the rest from reference TRBV2 and TRBJ2-4 gives the full variable domain: EPEVTQTPSHQVTQMGQEVILRCVPISNHLYFYWYRQILGQKVEFLVSFYNNEISEKSEIFDDQFSVERPDGSNFTLKIRSTKLEDSAMYFCASRGLALIQYFGAGTRLSVL.